The 23 T cell receptor beta chains below come from one sample, sequenced in a study of cytomegalovirus exposure and HLA in healthy donors. 13 Jbeta primers and 60 Vbeta primers were used for the PCR. Method: immunoSEQ multiplex PCR; TCRdb's copy keeps in-frame clones and lacks some. The sample carries some 170,000 clones, 72% recorded once. Sample: PBMCs. The source is a human donor in good health.

The chain uses TRBV7-8 and TRBJ1-4; D gene ambiguous. Per the germline V gene, CDR1 is SGHVS and CDR2 is FQNEAQ. V was pared by 5 bases and J by 4 bases, with 17 bases between. This CDR3 is 16 amino acids long. CDR3 DNA sequence: TGTGCCAGCAGCCCGTCCGCGGGTGGTAATAATGAAAAACTGTTTTTT. Translating gives CASSPSAGGNNEKLFF. The full variable domain, with the rest looked up from reference TRBV7-8 and TRBJ1-4, is GAGVSQSPRYKVAKRGQDVALRCDPISGHVSLFWYQQALGQGPEFLTYFQNEAQLDKSGLPSDRFFAERPEGSVSTLKIQRTQQEDSAVYLCASSPSAGGNNEKLFFGSGTQLSVL.

The V call is TRBV11-2, the J call TRBJ2-7, with a tentative D call TRBD1 (5 bases). Trimming shortened V by 1 base and J by 2 bases, and 6 bases separated the two germline ends. Germline lookup yields CDR1 SGHAT and CDR2 FQNNGV. There are 13 residues in the CDR3. The CDR3 DNA sequence: TGTGCCAGCAGCTTAGCAGGGACCTACGAGCAGTACTTC. It yields the protein CASSLAGTYEQYF. The full variable domain, completed using reference TRBV11-2 and TRBJ2-7, is EAGVAQSPRYKIIEKRQSVAFWCNPISGHATLYWYQQILGQGPKLLIQFQNNGVVDDSQLPKDRFSAERLKGVDSTLKIQPAKLEDSAVYLCASSLAGTYEQYFGPGTRLTVT.

The chain employs TRBV4-3 and TRBJ1-1; a possible D gene is TRBD1 (6 bases). The CDR3 is made up of 15 amino acids. CDR1 is LGHNA, CDR2 YSLEER, per germline. Deletions cut 0 bases from V and 7 bases from J, with 15 bases between. The CDR3 protein is CASSQDLLGQNEAFF. DNA of the CDR3: TGCGCCAGCAGCCAAGATCTTTTGGGACAAAATGAAGCTTTCTTT.

The chain carries TRBV6-1 and TRBJ1-6; 7 bases agree with TRBD1. This CDR3 has 15 residues. Germline assignment: CDR1 MNHNS and CDR2 SASEGT. After removal of 7 bases from V and 7 bases from J, the junction contained 10 bases not matched to a gene. The DNA for the CDR3 is TGTGCCAGCACGACCCCGGGACAGCCAAATTCACCCCTCCACTTT. Its protein is CASTTPGQPNSPLHF.

The chain couples TRBV5-1 to TRBJ2-7; TRBD2 aligns across 9 bases. The germline gives CDR1 SGHRS, CDR2 YFSETQ. The CDR3 has 15 residues. V lost 2 bases and J lost 3; bases outside the gene matches: 6. Here the CDR3 DNA reads TGCGCCAGCAGCTTACAGCGGGGGGTTAGCTACGAGCAGTACTTC. Protein: CASSLQRGVSYEQYF.

V usage is TRBV6-5 and J usage is TRBJ2-5; D call uncertain. This CDR3 contains 13 residues. Germline-derived CDR1 and CDR2 are MNHEY and SVGAGI. The V end was cut by 0 bases, the J end by 12 bases, with 14 bases between. In DNA form, the CDR3 reads TGTGCCAGCAGTTACTCCGAGAGCGCGGTGGAGTACTTC. It is translated as CASSYSESAVEYF.

The V gene is TRBV5-5, the J gene TRBJ2-3; 10 bases match TRBD2. Trimming took 1 base from V and 4 from J; bases not matched to a gene: 3. Germline V CDR1 and CDR2: SGHKS, YYEKEE (reference sequence). CDR3 size: 15 residues. The CDR3 sequence: CASSLLLAGSDTQYF. CDR3 DNA sequence: TGTGCCAGCAGCTTGTTACTAGCGGGGTCAGATACGCAGTATTTT.

The chain has TRBV30 and TRBJ2-5; 8 bases match TRBD2. The J call may be faulty, since TRBJ2-7 better matches the DNA end. Germline-derived CDR1 and CDR2 are GTSNPN and SVGIG (reference sequence). CDR3 length: 15 residues. CDR3 region: CAWLAGRHLSYEQYF. The CDR3, as DNA: TGTGCCTGGTTAGCGGGGCGGCACCTCTCCTACGAGCAGTACTTC.

CDR3 in DNA: TGTGCCAGCAGCGGTAGCGGGGGGCCACAAGAGACCCAGTACTTC. Translated, it gives CASSGSGGPQETQYF. The chain employs TRBV6-1 and TRBJ2-5, with 10 nucleotides matching TRBD2. The germline V gene encodes CDR1 MNHNS and CDR2 SASEGT. The CDR3 runs 15 residues. Trimming removed 6 bases from V and 2 bases from J; junction bases left unmatched: 6.

The V gene is TRBV30, the J gene TRBJ2-1, with 9 bases identical to TRBD2. This CDR3 contains 17 residues. The V gene end was trimmed by 0 bases and the J gene end by 9 bases; junction bases not matched to a gene: 15. Germline V gives CDR1 GTSNPN, CDR2 SVGIG (reference sequence). The CDR3 spells CAWSVFLAGNLIGEQFF. CDR3 nucleotide sequence: TGTGCCTGGAGTGTATTCCTAGCGGGGAATTTAATTGGTGAGCAGTTCTTC.

The gene calls are TRBV7-8 and TRBJ1-2; 9 bases match TRBD1. Germline V gene lookup returns CDR1 SGHVS and CDR2 FQNEAQ. J lost 3 bases, V lost 3 bases, and 2 bases had no gene match. This CDR3 region has 14 residues. The CDR3 region has the DNA TGTGCCAGCAGCTTCGGGACAGGGTACTATGGCTACACCTTC. Residues: CASSFGTGYYGYTF. The full variable domain, rest sourced from reference TRBV7-8 and TRBJ1-2, is GAGVSQSPRYKVAKRGQDVALRCDPISGHVSLFWYQQALGQGPEFLTYFQNEAQLDKSGLPSDRFFAERPEGSVSTLKIQRTQQEDSAVYLCASSFGTGYYGYTFGSGTRLTVV.

The rearrangement joins TRBV10-3 to TRBJ1-5, with a possible D match to TRBD1 (6 bases). With 7 bases removed from V and 4 bases from J, the gap between germline ends came to 11 bases. The CDR3 extends over 13 amino acids. Germline V CDR1 and CDR2: ENHRY, SYGVKD. In DNA, the CDR3 is TGTGCCATCAAATCGACAGGAAATCAGCCCCAGCATTTT. It is translated as CAIKSTGNQPQHF.

V gene TRBV9 combines with J gene TRBJ1-1; D is undetermined. The CDR3 is 15 residues long. V was shortened by 0 bases and J by 5 bases, with 14 bases between the two germline ends. CDR1 is SGDLS and CDR2 is YYNGEE in the germline V gene. CDR3 sequence (DNA): TGTGCCAGCAGCGTAGGGGCAGGTAGTGTTACTGAAGCTTTCTTT. Translated, it gives CASSVGAGSVTEAFF.

The rearrangement uses TRBV5-1 and TRBJ2-7, with 7 bases identical to TRBD2. Germline CDR1 reads SGHRS; CDR2 reads YFSETQ. The CDR3 extends over 16 amino acids. Germline trimming cut 0 bases from V and 4 bases from J; bases unmatched to any gene: 10. The CDR3 sequence is CASSLGLGGGGYEQYF. CDR3 nucleotides: TGCGCCAGCAGCTTGGGTCTCGGCGGGGGAGGTTACGAGCAGTACTTC.

The chain uses TRBV7-2 and TRBJ2-7; TRBD2 matches 11 bases. The CDR3 length is 15 residues. Germline V gene sequence: CDR1 SGHTA, CDR2 FQGNSA. Trimming at V came to 4 bases and at J to 0 bases, leaving 2 bases not matched to a gene. CDR3 region: CASSSTSGSSYEQYF. As DNA, the CDR3 is TGTGCCAGCAGCTCAACTAGCGGGAGCTCCTACGAGCAGTACTTC.

The chain carries TRBV7-2 and TRBJ1-2; possibly TRBD1 for D (6 bases). Germline lookup yields CDR1 SGHTA and CDR2 FQGNSA. The CDR3 is 14 amino acids. The ends were cut back, 5 bases at V and 12 bases at J, with 22 bases in the middle. The CDR3 reads CASSRPPGQSRHTF. The CDR3, as DNA: TGTGCCAGCAGCCGTCCCCCAGGACAGTCGAGACACACCTTC.

V and J are TRBV15 and TRBJ2-1; the D is unclear. V was cut by 5 bases and J by 1 base, with 12 bases left in between. This CDR3 is built from 15 residues. Germline-derived CDR1 and CDR2 are LNHNV and YYDKDF (reference sequence). The CDR3 spells CATSGRVTSYNEQFF. In DNA, the CDR3 is TGTGCCACCAGCGGCCGGGTTACGTCCTACAATGAGCAGTTCTTC.

This clone was seen a few times. The rearrangement uses TRBV19 and TRBJ2-3; 8 nucleotides line up with TRBD1. V trimming: 3 bases; J trimming: 3 bases; junction bases outside the gene matches: 8. CDR1 LNHDA and CDR2 SQIVND come from the germline V gene (reference sequence). This CDR3 comprises 16 residues. As DNA, the CDR3 is TGTGCCAGTAGTATTCAATTCCGACAGGGGACAGATACGCAGTATTTT. Translation gives CASSIQFRQGTDTQYF.

The gene calls are TRBV7-6 and TRBJ2-7, with D hard to call. Germline CDR1 and CDR2: SGHVS and FNYEAQ. Trimming left V 5 bases short and J 9 bases short, with 8 bases between. CDR3 length: 10 amino acids. CDR3 sequence reads: CASSPPGQYF. In DNA form, the CDR3 reads TGTGCCAGCAGCCCTCCGGGGCAGTACTTC.

This clone was recorded once. The rearrangement uses TRBV7-9 and TRBJ1-1, with unresolved D. The V end was cut by 1 base, the J end by 0 bases, with 12 bases between. The CDR3 totals 16 residues. CDR1 is SEHNR and CDR2 is FQNEAQ in the germline V gene (reference sequence). CDR3 nucleotide sequence: TGTGCCAGCAGCTTAGGACACAAAATCATGAACACTGAAGCTTTCTTT. Amino acids: CASSLGHKIMNTEAFF.

J is TRBJ1-1 and V is TRBV5-6; D uncertain. The CDR3 extends over 13 amino acids. V lost 1 base and J lost 0, with 4 bases in between. The germline CDR1 and CDR2 sequences are SGHDT and YYEEEE. CDR3: CASSLTVNTEAFF. The CDR3 DNA reads as TGTGCCAGCAGCTTGACGGTGAACACTGAAGCTTTCTTT.

This rearrangement joins TRBV18 to TRBJ1-3; TRBD1 aligns across 7 bases. This CDR3 has 15 residues. V lost 6 bases and J lost 1; bases outside the gene matches: 6. CDR1 and CDR2 (germline): KGHSH, LQKENI. The CDR3 is CASSPGTVSGNTIYF. The CDR3 DNA reads TGTGCCAGCTCGCCGGGGACAGTTTCTGGAAACACCATATATTTT.

The rearrangement links TRBV21-1 to TRBJ1-6; the D call in the table, TRBD1, was not verified against the DNA. TRBV21-1 is a pseudogene locus. The CDR3 consists of 17 residues. In DNA, the CDR3 is TGTGCCAGCAGCAAAGAGGACAGGCGAGTAGGCTGGTCACCCCTCCACTTT. It is translated as CASSKEDRRVGWSPLHF.